Listed here are 11 T cell receptor beta chains from one sample, sequenced in a study of T-cell reconstitution after alpha-beta-depleted transplantation in children. As it was prepared, the TCRbeta library received unique molecular identifiers. In TCRdb, the PCR reads were re-called with MiXCR into one record per CDR3 protein. The sample carries hundreds of thousands of distinct CDR3 sequences, about 15% recorded once. This specimen consisted of PBMCs from the stem cell graft donor, obtained from the stem cell graft. The receptors originated from a human donor who donated a stem cell graft to a child with acute myeloid leukemia.

V and J are TRBV27 and TRBJ1-2; D call uncertain. V was cut by 0 bases and J by 0 bases, with 11 bases left in between. The germline V gene encodes CDR1 MNHEY and CDR2 SMNVEV (reference sequence). This CDR3 is 16 amino acids long. The CDR3 DNA follows: TGTGCCAGCAGTTTATCGCGGTACATCACTAACTATGGCTACACCTTC. Protein product: CASSLSRYITNYGYTF.

The chain joins TRBV7-2 to TRBJ2-7; 8 bases align to TRBD2. From germline, CDR1 is SGHTA and CDR2 FQGNSA. This CDR3 has 14 residues. V trimming: 5 bases; J trimming: 6 bases; junction bases outside the gene matches: 9. The CDR3 DNA reads as TGTGCCAGCAGCCCCCAAACGGGGGGGCTCGAGCAGTACTTC. Translating it yields CASSPQTGGLEQYF.

Many counts were recorded for this clonotype. This chain connects TRBV10-3 to TRBJ2-7, with a tentative D call TRBD2 (6 bases). The CDR3 is 16 residues long. The V gene lost 4 bases and the J gene lost 0 bases, with 16 bases spanning the gap. CDR1 and CDR2 (germline): ENHRY, SYGVKD. CDR3 nucleotide sequence: TGTGCCATCAGTGGAGAGGCTGAGGGACTCTCCTACGAGCAGTACGTC. Protein sequence: CAISGEAEGLSYEQYV.

This clonotype was found many times. The chain uses TRBV7-2 and TRBJ1-5; weak D call: TRBD1 (6 bases). Trimming took off 3 bases at V and 0 bases at J, with 9 bases between the two ends. This CDR3 has 15 residues. Germline lookup yields CDR1 SGHTA and CDR2 FQGNSA. CDR3 residues: CASSFGQNSNQPQHF. As DNA, the CDR3 is TGTGCCAGCAGCTTCGGACAGAATAGCAATCAGCCCCAGCATTTT.

The rearrangement links TRBV29-1 to TRBJ2-1; no clear D gene. The CDR3 is 13 residues long. V lost 7 bases and J lost 5, with 15 bases in between. From germline, CDR1 is SQVTM and CDR2 ANQGSEA. In nucleotides, the CDR3 is TGCAGCGGGGTGGGGTACAGAAACAATGAGCAGTTCTTC. It specifies CSGVGYRNNEQFF.

This clonotype was counted ten times or more. The chain combines TRBV7-2 with TRBJ2-3, with D possibly being TRBD2 (6 bases). CDR3 length equals 14 residues. V lost 5 bases and J 2 bases, leaving 11 bases between the germline ends. Germline CDR1 SGHTA, CDR2 FQGNSA. CDR3 region: CASSPGLSTDTQYF. CDR3 DNA: TGTGCCAGCAGCCCGGGACTCTCCACAGATACGCAGTATTTT.

This clonotype was seen only a few times. The chain links TRBV6-5 to TRBJ1-1; D remains ambiguous. The CDR3 has 14 residues. CDR1 and CDR2 from the germline V gene are MNHEY and SVGAGI. V gave up 3 bases and J gave up 1 base, with 9 bases separating them. This chain's CDR3 is CASSYRSPNTEAFF. The DNA of the CDR3 is TGTGCCAGCAGTTATCGGTCCCCGAACACTGAAGCTTTCTTT.

This clonotype was seen many times. This chain connects TRBV24-1 to TRBJ2-3; D assignment may be TRBD1 or TRBD2 (6 bases each). V lost 4 bases and J lost 3, with 10 bases in between. Germline V lookup: CDR1 KGHDR, CDR2 SFDVKD. CDR3 length: 14 amino acids. The CDR3 loop is CATSERGRTDTQYF. The CDR3 bases are TGTGCCACCAGTGAAAGGGGGAGGACAGATACGCAGTATTTT.

The chain carries TRBV6-1 and TRBJ1-5; 8 nucleotides match TRBD1. V shed 3 bases, J shed 7 bases, and the junction held 5 bases outside the gene matches. Germline-derived CDR1 and CDR2 are MNHNS and SASEGT. The CDR3 is made up of 14 amino acids. CDR3 in DNA: TGTGCCAGCAGTGATACAGGGGGTATCCAGCCCCAGCATTTT. Translated: CASSDTGGIQPQHF.

V and J are TRBV6-2 or TRBV6-3 and TRBJ2-5; D tentatively fits TRBD1 or TRBD2 (5 bases each). V lost 5 bases to trimming and J lost 5 bases, with 12 bases between them. CDR1 and CDR2 from the germline V gene are MNHEY and SVGEGT. The CDR3 extends over 13 amino acids. The chain's CDR3 is CASSRDPGETQYF. In DNA, the CDR3 is TGTGCCAGCAGTCGGGACCCAGGGGAGACCCAGTACTTC.

The chain carries TRBV6-1 and TRBJ1-2; D remains ambiguous. CDR1 MNHNS and CDR2 SASEGT come from the germline V gene. Trimming removed 8 bases at V and 7 bases at J, with 17 bases between. The CDR3 is made up of 13 amino acids. The CDR3 DNA reads TGTGCCAGCCGATCGACTATATCGTTTGGCTACACCTTC. It specifies CASRSTISFGYTF.